The TCR beta chain described here comes from a study of shared clonotypes between healthy human individuals. Profiling relied on immunoSEQ multiplex PCR, and the TCRdb table lists in-frame clones only, not all of them. The sample yields 400,000 to 600,000 clones, roughly 79% seen once. V lost 7 bases to trimming and J lost 5 bases; unmatched junction nucleotides: 8. The germline gives CDR1 LGHNA, CDR2 YNFKEQ. CDR3 length equals 13 residues. This TCR came from a woman aged 40 to 55 in good health. Some clones in this sample may be carry-over from other donors' samples. V usage is TRBV4-2 and J usage is TRBJ2-7; TRBD2 agrees at 7 bases. Sequenced: PBMCs. The CDR3 DNA follows: TGTGCCAGCAAAAGAAGCGGGAACCACGAGCAGTACTTC. This sequence encodes CASKRSGNHEQYF.